This T cell receptor beta chain was retrieved from a study of PD-L1 blockade in urothelial cancer. Study in general: Patients, treated from about 2014 onward, received atezolizumab 1,200 mg intravenously every 3 weeks. Across blood samples, T cells had a median count of 141,255. Analyses were performed on blood at 3 weeks after treatment start (the second dose) and at 6 weeks. Most patients, about 85% of the roughly 30, were males with bladder-origin cancer.

Time point reported: pretreatment peripheral blood. V was trimmed by 4 bases and J by 3 bases, leaving 12 bases between them. The germline gives CDR1 SEHNR, CDR2 FQNEAQ (reference sequence). The CDR3 contains 14 residues. Data came from immunoSEQ multiplex PCR; TCRdb stores just in-frame clones and leaves some out. The repertoire holds tens of thousands of clones, with around 84% as singletons. The TCR comes from a woman aged 65 to 85 with urothelial cancer. The sequencing used PBMCs, collected around atezolizumab (anti-PD-L1) treatment. The V and J genes are TRBV7-9 and TRBJ1-1, with unresolved D. CDR3 in DNA: TGTGCCAGCAGCTCGAGACTTACCCACACTGAAGCTTTCTTT. Its translation is CASSSRLTHTEAFF.